This TCR beta chain stems from a study of human T cells and chemical hapten exposure. This CDR3 has 14 residues. Between the trimmed V and J ends, which lost 5 bases and 7 bases, there was a span of 15 bases. Looked up from germline, CDR1 is GTSNPN and CDR2 is SVGIG (reference sequence). About this clonotype: Given a much more abundant clone one base away, this may be a read error.

The time point is: patch test 1, 2 weeks after DPC sensitization. As to treatment: therapeutic diphenylcyclopropenone sensitization with weekly scalp DPC. TCRdb independently ran MiXCR on the RACE reads; one entry per CDR3 protein. This repertoire shows tens of thousands of distinct CDR3 sequences, more than 8% found once; its top ten account for more than 2.5%. The genes are TRBV30 and TRBJ1-6; tentatively, D is TRBD1 (5 bases). Sequencing used whole blood, obtained in connection with sensitization to the hapten diphenylcyclopropenone (DPC). The receptor was derived from a woman in her thirties or forties with alopecia areata. Some clones in this sample may be carry-over from other donors' samples. The DNA of the CDR3 is TGTGCCTGGCTCCCTGGGGACCCCAATTCACCCCTCCACTTT. It translates to CAWLPGDPNSPLHF.